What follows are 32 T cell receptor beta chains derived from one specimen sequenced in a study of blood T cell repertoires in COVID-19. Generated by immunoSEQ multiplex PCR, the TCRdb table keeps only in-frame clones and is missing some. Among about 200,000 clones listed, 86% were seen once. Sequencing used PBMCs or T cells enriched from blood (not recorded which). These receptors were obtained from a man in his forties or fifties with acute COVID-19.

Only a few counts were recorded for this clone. The CDR3 loop reads CASSGSVYQETQYF. CDR3 in DNA: TGTGCCAGCTCAGGCTCAGTGTACCAAGAGACCCAGTACTTC. This chain uses TRBV18 with TRBJ2-5, with D hard to call. This CDR3 has 14 residues. Germline CDR1 reads KGHSH; CDR2 reads LQKENI. The V and J ends lost 5 bases and 0 bases respectively, with 10 bases between them.

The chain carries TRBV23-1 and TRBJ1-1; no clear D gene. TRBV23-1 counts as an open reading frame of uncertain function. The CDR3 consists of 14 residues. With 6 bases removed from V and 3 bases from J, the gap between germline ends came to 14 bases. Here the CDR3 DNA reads TGCGCCAGCAGACGAAGAGACACTTACACTGAAGCTTTCTTT. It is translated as CASRRRDTYTEAFF.

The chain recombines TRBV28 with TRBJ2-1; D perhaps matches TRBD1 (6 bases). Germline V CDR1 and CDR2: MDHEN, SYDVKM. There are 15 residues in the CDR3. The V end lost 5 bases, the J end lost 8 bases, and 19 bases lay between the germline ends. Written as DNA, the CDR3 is TGTGCCAGCAGTCCCCAGACAGGCAGAATCGATGAGCAGTTCTTC. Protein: CASSPQTGRIDEQFF.

The CDR3 spells CASSYESQGYEQYF. In DNA, the CDR3 is TGTGCCAGCAGTTACGAAAGCCAGGGCTACGAGCAGTACTTC. The rearrangement links TRBV6-5 to TRBJ2-7, with D maybe TRBD1 (5 bases). Trimming left V 2 bases short and J 3 bases short, with 11 bases between. From germline, CDR1 is MNHEY and CDR2 SVGAGI. The CDR3 runs 14 residues.

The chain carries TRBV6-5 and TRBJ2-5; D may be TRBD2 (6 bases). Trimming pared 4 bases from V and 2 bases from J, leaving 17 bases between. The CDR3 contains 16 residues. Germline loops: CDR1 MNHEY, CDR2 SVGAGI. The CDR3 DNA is TGTGCCAGCAGTTCAGCCACCGGGACTGGACAAGAGACCCAGTACTTC. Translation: CASSSATGTGQETQYF.

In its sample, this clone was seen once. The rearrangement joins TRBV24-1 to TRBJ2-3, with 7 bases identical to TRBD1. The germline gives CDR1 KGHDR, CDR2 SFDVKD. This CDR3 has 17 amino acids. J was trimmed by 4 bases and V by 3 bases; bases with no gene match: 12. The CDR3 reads CATSDPTGSDFPDTQYF. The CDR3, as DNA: TGTGCCACCAGTGATCCGACAGGGTCCGACTTTCCAGATACGCAGTATTTT.

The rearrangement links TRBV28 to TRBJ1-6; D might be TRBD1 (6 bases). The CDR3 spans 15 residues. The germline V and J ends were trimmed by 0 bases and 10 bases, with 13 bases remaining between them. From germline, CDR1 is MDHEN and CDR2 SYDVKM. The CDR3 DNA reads TGTGCCAGCAGTTTATGGGGCACAGGGATATCACCCCTCCACTTT. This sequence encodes CASSLWGTGISPLHF.

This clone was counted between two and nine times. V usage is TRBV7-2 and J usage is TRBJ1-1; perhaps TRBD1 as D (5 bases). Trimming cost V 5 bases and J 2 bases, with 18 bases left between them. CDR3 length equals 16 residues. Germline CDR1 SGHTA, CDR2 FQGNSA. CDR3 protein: CASSQRGDLLNTEAFF. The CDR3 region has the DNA TGTGCCAGCAGCCAGCGCGGGGACTTACTTAACACTGAAGCTTTCTTT.

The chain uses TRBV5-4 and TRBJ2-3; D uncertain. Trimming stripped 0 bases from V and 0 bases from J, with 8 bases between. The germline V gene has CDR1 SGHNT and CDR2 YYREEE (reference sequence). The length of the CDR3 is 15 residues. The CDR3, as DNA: TGTGCCAGCAGCTTGGGGTTTACTAGCACAGATACGCAGTATTTT. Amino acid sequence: CASSLGFTSTDTQYF.

The CDR3 is CASSPPSRGTGQYF. In DNA, the CDR3 is TGTGCCAGCAGCCCCCCTTCTCGGGGAACTGGGCAGTACTTC. This rearrangement joins TRBV7-8 to TRBJ2-7; a weak D match, TRBD2 (5 bases). The germline V gene encodes CDR1 SGHVS and CDR2 FQNEAQ. V was shortened by 5 bases and J by 9 bases, with 20 bases between the two germline ends. The CDR3 consists of 14 residues.

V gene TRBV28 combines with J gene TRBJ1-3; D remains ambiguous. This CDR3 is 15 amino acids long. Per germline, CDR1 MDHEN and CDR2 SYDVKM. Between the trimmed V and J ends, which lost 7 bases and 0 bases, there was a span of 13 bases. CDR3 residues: CASNSLTHSGNTIYF. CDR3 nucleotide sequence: TGTGCCAGCAACTCACTAACCCACTCTGGAAACACCATATATTTT.

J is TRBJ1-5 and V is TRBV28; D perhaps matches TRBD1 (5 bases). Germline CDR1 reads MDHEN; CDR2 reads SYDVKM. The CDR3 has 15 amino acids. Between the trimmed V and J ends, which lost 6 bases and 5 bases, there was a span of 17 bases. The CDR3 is CASRGEDSRYQPQHF. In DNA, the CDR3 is TGTGCCAGCAGGGGGGAGGATTCAAGGTATCAGCCCCAGCATTTT. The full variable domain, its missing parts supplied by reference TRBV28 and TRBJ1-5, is DVKVTQSSRYLVKRTGEKVFLECVQDMDHENMFWYRQDPGLGLRLIYFSYDVKMKEKGDIPEGYSVSREKKERFSLILESASTNQTSMYLCASRGEDSRYQPQHFGDGTRLSIL.

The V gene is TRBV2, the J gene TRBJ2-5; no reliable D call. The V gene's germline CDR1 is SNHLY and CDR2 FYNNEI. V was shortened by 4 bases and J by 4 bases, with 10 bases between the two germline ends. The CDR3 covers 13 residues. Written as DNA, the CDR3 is TGTGCCAGCAGTGCCGAGTTTGGAGAGACCCAGTACTTC. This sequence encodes CASSAEFGETQYF.

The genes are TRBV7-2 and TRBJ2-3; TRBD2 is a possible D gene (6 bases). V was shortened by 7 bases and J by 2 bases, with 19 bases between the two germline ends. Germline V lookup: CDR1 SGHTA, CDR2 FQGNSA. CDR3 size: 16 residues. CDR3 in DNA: TGTGCCAGCACCCTAATGCTAGCGCAAGCCACAGATACGCAGTATTTT. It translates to CASTLMLAQATDTQYF. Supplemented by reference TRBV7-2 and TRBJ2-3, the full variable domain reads GAGVSQSPSNKVTEKGKDVELRCDPISGHTALYWYRQSLGQGLEFLIYFQGNSAPDKSGLPSDRFSAERTGGSVSTLTIQRTQQEDSAVYLCASTLMLAQATDTQYFGPGTRLTVL.

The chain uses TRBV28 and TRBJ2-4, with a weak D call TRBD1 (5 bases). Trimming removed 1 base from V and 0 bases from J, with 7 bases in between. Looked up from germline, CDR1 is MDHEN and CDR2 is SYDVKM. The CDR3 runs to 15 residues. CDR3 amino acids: CASSLYRLAKNIQYF. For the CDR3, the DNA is TGTGCCAGCAGTTTATACAGGCTAGCCAAAAACATTCAGTACTTC.

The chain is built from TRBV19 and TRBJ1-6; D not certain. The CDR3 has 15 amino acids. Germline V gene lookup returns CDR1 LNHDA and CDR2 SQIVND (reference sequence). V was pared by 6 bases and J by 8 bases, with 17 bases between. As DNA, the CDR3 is TGTGCCAGTAGATCCTATACCGGTTTCGATTCACCCCTCCACTTT. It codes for CASRSYTGFDSPLHF.

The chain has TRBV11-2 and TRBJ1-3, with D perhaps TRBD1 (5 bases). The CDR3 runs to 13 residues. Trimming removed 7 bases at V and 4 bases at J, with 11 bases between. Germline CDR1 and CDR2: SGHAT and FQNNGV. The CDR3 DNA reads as TGTGCCAGCACCGGGGGTCACGGAAACACCATATATTTT. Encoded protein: CASTGGHGNTIYF.

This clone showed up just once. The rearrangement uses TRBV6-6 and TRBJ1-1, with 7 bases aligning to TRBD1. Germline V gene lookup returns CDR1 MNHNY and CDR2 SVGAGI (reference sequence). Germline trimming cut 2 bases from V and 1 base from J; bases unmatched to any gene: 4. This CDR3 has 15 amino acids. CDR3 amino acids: CASSYRGPGNTEAFF. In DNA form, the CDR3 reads TGTGCCAGCAGTTACAGGGGGCCGGGGAACACTGAAGCTTTCTTT.

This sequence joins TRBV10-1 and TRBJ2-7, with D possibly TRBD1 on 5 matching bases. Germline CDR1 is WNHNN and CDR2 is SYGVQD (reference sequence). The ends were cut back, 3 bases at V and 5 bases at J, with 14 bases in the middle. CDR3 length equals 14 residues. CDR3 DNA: TGCGCCAGCAGTGATCCAATCTCAGGGAACGAGCAGTACTTC. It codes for CASSDPISGNEQYF.

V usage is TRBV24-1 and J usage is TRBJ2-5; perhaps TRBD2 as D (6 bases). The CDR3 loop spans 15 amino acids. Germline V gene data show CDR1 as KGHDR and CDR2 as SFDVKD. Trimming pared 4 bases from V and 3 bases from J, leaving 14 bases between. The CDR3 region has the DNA TGTGCCACCAGTGAGGAGGGGCTCGCAGAAGAGACCCAGTACTTC. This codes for CATSEEGLAEETQYF.

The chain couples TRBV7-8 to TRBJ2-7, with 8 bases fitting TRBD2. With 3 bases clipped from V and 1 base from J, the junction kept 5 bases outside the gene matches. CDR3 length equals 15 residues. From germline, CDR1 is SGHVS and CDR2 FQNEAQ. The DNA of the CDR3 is TGTGCCAGCAGCTTGAGGAGCGGGGGTTCCTACGAGCAGTACTTC. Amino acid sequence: CASSLRSGGSYEQYF.

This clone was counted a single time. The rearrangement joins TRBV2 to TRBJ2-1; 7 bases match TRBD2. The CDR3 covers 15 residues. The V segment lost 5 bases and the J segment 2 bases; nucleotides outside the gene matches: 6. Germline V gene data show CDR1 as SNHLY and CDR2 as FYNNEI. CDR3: CASSPRTSTYNEQFF. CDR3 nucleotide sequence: TGTGCCAGCAGTCCAAGGACTAGTACCTACAATGAGCAGTTCTTC.

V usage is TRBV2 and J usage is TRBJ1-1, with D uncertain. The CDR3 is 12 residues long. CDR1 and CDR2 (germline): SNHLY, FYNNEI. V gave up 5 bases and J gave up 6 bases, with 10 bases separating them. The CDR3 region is CASSPELAEAFF. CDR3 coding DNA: TGTGCCAGCAGTCCCGAGCTCGCTGAAGCTTTCTTT.

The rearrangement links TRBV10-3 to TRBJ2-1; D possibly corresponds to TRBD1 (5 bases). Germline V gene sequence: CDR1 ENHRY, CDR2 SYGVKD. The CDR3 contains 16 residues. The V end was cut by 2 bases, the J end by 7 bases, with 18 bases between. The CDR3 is CAISETTVAQLNEQFF. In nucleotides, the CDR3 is TGTGCCATCAGTGAGACGACAGTGGCCCAATTAAATGAGCAGTTCTTC.

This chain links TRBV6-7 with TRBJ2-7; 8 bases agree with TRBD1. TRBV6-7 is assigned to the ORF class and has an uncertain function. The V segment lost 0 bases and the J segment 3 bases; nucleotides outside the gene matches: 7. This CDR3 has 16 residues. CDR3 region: CASSYSRTGKFYEQYF. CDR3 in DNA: TGTGCCAGCAGTTACTCTCGGACAGGGAAGTTCTACGAGCAGTACTTC.

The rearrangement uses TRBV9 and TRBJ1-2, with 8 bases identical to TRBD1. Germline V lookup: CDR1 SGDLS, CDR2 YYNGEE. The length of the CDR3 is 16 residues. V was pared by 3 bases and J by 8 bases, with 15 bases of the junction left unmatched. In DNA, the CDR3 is TGTGCCAGCAGCGCGGACAGGGACTTGCCTAAGTCGGGCTACACCTTC. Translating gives CASSADRDLPKSGYTF.

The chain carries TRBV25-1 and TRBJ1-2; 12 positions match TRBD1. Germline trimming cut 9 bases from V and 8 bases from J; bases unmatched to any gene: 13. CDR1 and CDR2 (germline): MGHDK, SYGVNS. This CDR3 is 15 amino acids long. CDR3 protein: CASGTPGQGAGGYTF. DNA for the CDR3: TGTGCCAGTGGTACCCCGGGACAGGGGGCGGGAGGCTACACCTTC.

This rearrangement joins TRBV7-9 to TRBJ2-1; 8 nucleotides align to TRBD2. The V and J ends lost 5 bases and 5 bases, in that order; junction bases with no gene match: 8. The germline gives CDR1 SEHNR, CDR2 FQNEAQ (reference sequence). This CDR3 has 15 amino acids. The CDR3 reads CASSLGLATHNEQFF. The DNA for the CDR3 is TGTGCCAGCAGCCTCGGACTAGCTACTCACAATGAGCAGTTCTTC.

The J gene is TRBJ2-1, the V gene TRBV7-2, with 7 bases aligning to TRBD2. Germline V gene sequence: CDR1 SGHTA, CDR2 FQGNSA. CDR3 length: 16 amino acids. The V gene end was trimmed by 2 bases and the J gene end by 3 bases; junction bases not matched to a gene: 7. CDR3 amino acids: CASSLRLAEFYNEQFF. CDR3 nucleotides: TGTGCCAGCAGCTTACGACTAGCTGAATTCTACAATGAGCAGTTCTTC. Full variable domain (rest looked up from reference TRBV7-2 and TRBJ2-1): GAGVSQSPSNKVTEKGKDVELRCDPISGHTALYWYRQSLGQGLEFLIYFQGNSAPDKSGLPSDRFSAERTGGSVSTLTIQRTQQEDSAVYLCASSLRLAEFYNEQFFGPGTRLTVL.

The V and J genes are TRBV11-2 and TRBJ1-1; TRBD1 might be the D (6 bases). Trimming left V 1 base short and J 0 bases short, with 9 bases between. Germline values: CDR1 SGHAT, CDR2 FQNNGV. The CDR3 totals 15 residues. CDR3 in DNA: TGTGCCAGCAGCTTAGGCACAGGGATGAACACTGAAGCTTTCTTT. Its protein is CASSLGTGMNTEAFF.

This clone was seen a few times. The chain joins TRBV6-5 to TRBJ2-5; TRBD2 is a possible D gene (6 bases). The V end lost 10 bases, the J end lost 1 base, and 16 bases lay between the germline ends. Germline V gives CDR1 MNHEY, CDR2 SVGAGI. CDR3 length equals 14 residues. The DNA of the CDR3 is TGTGCCACAACCCGGGGGACCTTCCAAGAGACCCAGTACTTC. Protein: CATTRGTFQETQYF.

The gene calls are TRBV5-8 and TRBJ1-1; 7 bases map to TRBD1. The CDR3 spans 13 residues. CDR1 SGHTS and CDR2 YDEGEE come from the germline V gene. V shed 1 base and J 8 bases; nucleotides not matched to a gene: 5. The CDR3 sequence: CASSLRDSREAFF. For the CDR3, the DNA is TGTGCCAGCAGCTTGCGGGACAGCCGAGAAGCTTTCTTT.